The TCR beta chain described here comes from a study of CD8+CD57+ T cells in acquired aplastic anemia. Turning to the study itself: The sorted CD4+ and CD8+ cells yielded an average approximately 3.2 ug of DNA.

The patients chosen for sequencing had shown expansion of CD8+CD57+ cells (detected by flow cytometry). All patients were therapy-naive when blood was sampled. The CDR3 runs 14 residues. The germline V gene encodes CDR1 SQVTM and CDR2 ANQGSEA. Between the trimmed V and J ends, which lost 6 bases and 3 bases, there was a span of 18 bases. This clonotype was seen a few times. The template for TCR beta VDJ and CDR3 sequence profiling was genomic DNA. TCRdb re-analysed the reads in MiXCR, keeping a single row per CDR3 protein. The data show some 200,000 distinct CDR3 sequences, with roughly half seen just once and around 9.7% held by the top ten.

This clonotype was obtained from a human donor with aplastic anemia. The chain couples TRBV29-1 to TRBJ2-7, with a tentative D call TRBD2 (7 bases). The specimen was sorted CD4+, CD8+, or CD8+CD57+ T cells (not recorded which) from PBMCs. CDR3 residues: CSVGQRGRLYEQYF. The CDR3 DNA sequence: TGCAGCGTCGGACAGCGGGGCCGACTCTACGAGCAGTACTTC.